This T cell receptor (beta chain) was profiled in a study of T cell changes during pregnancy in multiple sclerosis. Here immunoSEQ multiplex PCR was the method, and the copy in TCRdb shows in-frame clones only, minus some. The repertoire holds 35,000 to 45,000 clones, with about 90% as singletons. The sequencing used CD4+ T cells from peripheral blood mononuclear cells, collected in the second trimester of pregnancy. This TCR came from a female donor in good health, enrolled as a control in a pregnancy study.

The CDR3 sequence is CAWSPPFGLTDTQYF. The CDR3 DNA reads TGTGCCTGGAGCCCTCCTTTTGGGCTTACAGATACGCAGTATTTT. The V and J genes are TRBV30 and TRBJ2-3; D remains unclear. Per the germline V gene, CDR1 is GTSNPN and CDR2 is SVGIG (reference sequence). The V end was cut by 3 bases, the J end by 3 bases, with 16 bases between. The CDR3 is 15 amino acids.